This T cell receptor (beta chain) was captured by sequencing in a study of T cells in Graves' hyperthyroidism and ophthalmopathy. Study results and limitations: Peripheral blood also featured most of the thyroid clonotypes expanded above 0.001. Model-based prediction identified ophthalmopathy a median approximately 6.2 months prior to its onset. Patients with ophthalmopathy were separated from those with stable hyperthyroidism by a 13 V-J model.

CDR1 LNHDA and CDR2 SQIVND come from the germline V gene (reference sequence). The CDR3 loop spans 14 amino acids. Trimming took 0 bases from V and 7 from J, leaving 12 bases between them. Regions amplified from RNA transcripts were the TCR beta CDR3 regions. First-round RT-PCR of the TCR CDR3 relied on the HTBI primer set. TCRdb fed the multiplex PCR reads into MiXCR, producing one record per CDR3 protein. The sample carries about 500,000 distinct CDR3 sequences, approximately 16% recorded once. This clonotype was seen a few times. The antigen is unknown. Each diagnosis was grounded in clinical symptoms, serum thyroxine and TRAb, thyroid ultrasound, and orbital computed tomography.

The sequenced material came from blood. The clonotype comes from a woman under 40 with Graves' ophthalmopathy. V gene TRBV19 combines with J gene TRBJ1-1; D might be TRBD1 (6 bases). The CDR3 reads CASSIELTGSEAFF. The CDR3 coding sequence is TGTGCCAGTAGTATAGAACTTACAGGGAGTGAAGCTTTCTTT.